Below, 20 T cell receptor beta chains from the same sample are listed, as sequenced in a study of blood T cells in healthy people across ages. The second PCR ran roughly 7 to 12 cycles with a sample-barcoded 5' primer and J-beta primers. Each CDR3 protein gets one entry after TCRdb re-called the 5' RACE reads with MiXCR. The sample lists 650,000 to 1,000,000 distinct CDR3 sequences, 35% to 40% occurring once. Sequenced sample: blood. These receptors all stem from a man between 18 and 35 years old in good health.

In this sample, this clonotype turned up a few times. The chain employs TRBV7-2 and TRBJ1-1, with D possibly TRBD1 on 6 matching bases. CDR1 is SGHTA, CDR2 FQGNSA, per germline. The CDR3 loop spans 14 amino acids. The V end was cut by 1 base, the J end by 8 bases, with 14 bases between. CDR3 bases: TGTGCCAGCAGCTTAGGGACCTCAGGGGTCGAAGCTTTCTTT. Translation: CASSLGTSGVEAFF.

In its sample, this clonotype was seen a few times. The chain recombines TRBV20-1 with TRBJ2-3; 10 nucleotides agree with TRBD2. The CDR3 is 15 residues long. The V and J ends lost 1 base and 4 bases, in that order; junction bases with no gene match: 5. The germline gives CDR1 DFQATT, CDR2 SNEGSKA (reference sequence). CDR3 residues: CSARGGTSVSDTQYF. CDR3 nucleotides: TGCAGTGCTAGAGGCGGGACTAGCGTTTCAGATACGCAGTATTTT.

This clonotype was seen at least ten times. The V call is TRBV27, the J call TRBJ2-1; a possible D gene is TRBD1 (6 bases). The CDR3 has 14 residues. CDR1 is MNHEY, CDR2 SMNVEV, per germline (reference sequence). The V gene lost 0 bases and the J gene lost 3 bases, with 6 bases spanning the gap. CDR3 amino acids: CASSLSTGYNEQFF. DNA of the CDR3: TGTGCCAGCAGTTTATCGACAGGCTACAATGAGCAGTTCTTC.

About this clonotype: Since a much larger clone is just one base distant, this may be a read error. The CDR3 reads CATSMDNYSYEQFF. CDR3 nucleotides: TGTGCCACCAGCATGGACAACTACTCCTACGAGCAGTTCTTC. The chain is built from TRBV15 and TRBJ2-1; D is possibly TRBD1 (5 bases). The CDR3 sequence is 14 residues long. Germline lookup yields CDR1 LNHNV and CDR2 YYDKDF (reference sequence). V dropped 4 bases and J dropped 10 bases, with 17 bases sitting between them.

With regard to this clonotype: A much bigger clone sits one base away, suggesting this may be a read error. The chain carries TRBV7-2 and TRBJ2-3; 7 bases agree with TRBD2. The CDR3 is 12 residues long. Looked up from germline, CDR1 is SGHTA and CDR2 is FQGNSA. Trimming removed 7 bases from V and 11 bases from J; junction bases left unmatched: 9. CDR3 protein: CASISRGIWQYF. The CDR3 DNA follows: TGTGCCAGCATCTCGCGGGGGATCTGGCAGTATTTT.

The chain carries TRBV5-1 and TRBJ2-1; TRBD2 matches 14 bases. CDR1 SGHRS and CDR2 YFSETQ come from the germline V gene. Losses at the gene ends were 8 bases for V and 2 bases for J; bases not matched to a gene: 6. The CDR3 runs to 16 residues. CDR3: CASRTSGGTAYNEQFF. In DNA form, the CDR3 reads TGCGCCAGTAGGACTAGCGGGGGGACAGCCTACAATGAGCAGTTCTTC.

V usage is TRBV12-3 or TRBV12-4 and J usage is TRBJ2-7; weak D call: TRBD2 (5 bases). The V end lost 7 bases, the J end lost 7 bases, and 17 bases lay between the germline ends. This CDR3 has 13 residues. The CDR3, as DNA: TGTGCCAGCATTAAGCGGAACTACAATGAGCAGTACTTC. It yields the protein CASIKRNYNEQYF.

Note on this clonotype: A much larger clone differs by one base, so this may be a read error. The chain has TRBV4-3 and TRBJ2-5; D is perhaps TRBD1 (6 bases). V shed 0 bases and J shed 11 bases, with 22 bases lying between them. There are 16 residues in the CDR3. Germline V gene lookup returns CDR1 LGHNA and CDR2 YSLEER. The DNA for the CDR3 is TGCGCCAGCAGCCAAGAATTCACAGGGAGAGCCTACGTGCAGTACTTC. Translating gives CASSQEFTGRAYVQYF.

This chain joins TRBV5-6 and TRBJ1-1; 9 nucleotides align to TRBD1. Germline V gene sequence: CDR1 SGHDT, CDR2 YYEEEE. This CDR3 spans 15 amino acids. The trim removed 3 bases at V and 5 bases at J, leaving 8 bases unmatched. In nucleotides, the CDR3 is TGTGCCAGCAGCTGGGGGGACAGGGTATGGACTGAAGCTTTCTTT. Its protein is CASSWGDRVWTEAFF. Combining the CDR3 with reference TRBV5-6 and TRBJ1-1 gives the whole variable domain DAGVTQSPTHLIKTRGQQVTLRCSPKSGHDTVSWYQQALGQGPQFIFQYYEEEERQRGNFPDRFSGHQFPNYSSELNVNALLLGDSALYLCASSWGDRVWTEAFFGQGTRLTVV.

A few counts support this clonotype. The chain uses TRBV14 and TRBJ2-3; the D gene could be TRBD1 or TRBD2 (5 bases each). The V end was cut by 1 base, the J end by 2 bases, with 19 bases between. The CDR3 extends over 18 amino acids. Germline assignment: CDR1 SGHDN and CDR2 FVKESK. In DNA form, the CDR3 reads TGTGCCAGCAGCCAAGTTCAGGGCCGGAGGTCCAACACAGATACGCAGTATTTT. Translating it yields CASSQVQGRRSNTDTQYF.

The V call is TRBV2, the J call TRBJ2-4, with 8 bases identical to TRBD1. The end of the DNA aligns better with TRBJ2-7, so the J call may be wrong. The germline V gene encodes CDR1 SNHLY and CDR2 FYNNEI. The CDR3 extends over 15 amino acids. The CDR3 spells CASSSTTGVPYEQYF. CDR3 coding DNA: TGTGCCAGCAGTTCTACGACAGGGGTACCCTACGAGCAGTACTTC.

The chain links TRBV7-8 to TRBJ2-6, with 8 positions matching TRBD1. The CDR3 loop spans 16 amino acids. CDR1 and CDR2 (germline): SGHVS, FQNEAQ. V lost 5 bases to trimming and J lost 0 bases; unmatched junction nucleotides: 3. In DNA, the CDR3 is TGTGCCAGCAGCCTAACAGGGGGCTCTGGGGCCAACGTCCTGACTTTC. Its translation is CASSLTGGSGANVLTF. The whole variable domain, filled in from reference TRBV7-8 and TRBJ2-6, reads GAGVSQSPRYKVAKRGQDVALRCDPISGHVSLFWYQQALGQGPEFLTYFQNEAQLDKSGLPSDRFFAERPEGSVSTLKIQRTQQEDSAVYLCASSLTGGSGANVLTFGAGSRLTVL.

This clonotype was seen only a few times. A read error may account for a junction end that differs from germline. This chain joins TRBV10-3 and TRBJ2-7; unclear D gene. The germline V gene has CDR1 ENHRY and CDR2 SYGVKD. The CDR3 covers 16 residues. CDR3 in amino acids: CAVSESIRRKDYEQYF. CDR3 nucleotides: TGTGCCGTCAGTGAGTCGATCAGGCGGAAAGACTACGAGCAGTACTTC.

This clonotype was observed at least ten times. The chain carries TRBV29-1 and TRBJ2-1; 7 bases match TRBD1. The CDR3 is made up of 14 amino acids. From germline, CDR1 is SQVTM and CDR2 ANQGSEA. The ends lost 6 bases at V and 0 bases at J; junction bases unmatched: 5. The CDR3 DNA reads TGCAGCGTGTTGGACAGGCGCTCCTACAATGAGCAGTTCTTC. It specifies CSVLDRRSYNEQFF.

The chain joins TRBV12-3 or TRBV12-4 to TRBJ1-4; D gene uncertain. Deletions cut 5 bases from V and 4 bases from J, with 14 bases between. The CDR3 consists of 15 residues. The CDR3 here is CASSPLHGNNEKLFF. The CDR3 nucleotides are TGTGCCAGCAGTCCCCTACACGGAAATAATGAAAAACTGTTTTTT.

V gene TRBV29-1 combines with J gene TRBJ2-5; 8 bases map to TRBD1. CDR1 is SQVTM and CDR2 is ANQGSEA in the germline V gene. This CDR3 has 12 residues. V was clipped by 7 bases and J by 6 bases; unmatched bases: 7. This chain's CDR3 is CSADTGGKTQYF. DNA for the CDR3: TGCAGCGCCGATACAGGGGGAAAGACCCAGTACTTC. Together with reference TRBV29-1 and TRBJ2-5, the CDR3 gives the full variable domain: SAVISQKPSRDICQRGTSLTIQCQVDSQVTMMFWYRQQPGQSLTLIATANQGSEATYESGFVIDKFPISRPNLTFSTLTVSNMSPEDSSIYLCSADTGGKTQYFGPGTRLLVL.

This clonotype has only a few counts. V usage is TRBV28 and J usage is TRBJ2-1; perhaps TRBD2 as D (7 bases). Between the trimmed V and J ends, which lost 3 bases and 4 bases, there was a span of 19 bases. Germline loops: CDR1 MDHEN, CDR2 SYDVKM. CDR3 length equals 17 residues. The CDR3: CASSFRGGGAGYNEQFF. The CDR3, as DNA: TGTGCCAGCAGTTTTAGGGGAGGGGGGGCCGGTTACAATGAGCAGTTCTTC.

On this clonotype: The junction departs from the called germline gene at one end, perhaps through a read error. The chain recombines TRBV4-3 with TRBJ2-3; a weak D match, TRBD2 (6 bases). This CDR3 spans 14 amino acids. Germline V gene lookup returns CDR1 LGHNA and CDR2 YSLEER. DNA for the CDR3: TGCGCCAGCAACCAAGGCGGGGTCACAGATACGCAGTATTTT. It encodes CASNQGGVTDTQYF.

CDR3 amino acids: CASSLGPGPLGGGYTF. The CDR3 DNA reads as TGTGCCAGCAGTTTAGGGCCGGGACCCCTCGGCGGTGGCTACACCTTC. The chain recombines TRBV12-3 or TRBV12-4 with TRBJ1-2, with D possibly TRBD1 on 5 matching bases. The CDR3 has 16 amino acids. V lost 1 base to trimming and J lost 7 bases, with 19 bases between them.

The chain employs TRBV12-3 or TRBV12-4 and TRBJ1-3; no firm D call. V gave up 6 bases and J gave up 4 bases, with 10 bases separating them. This CDR3 is built from 13 residues. The CDR3 is CASRILSGNTIYF. Written as DNA, the CDR3 is TGTGCCAGCAGGATCCTCTCCGGAAACACCATATATTTT.